This T cell receptor beta chain originates from a study of blood T cell repertoires in COVID-19. Using immunoSEQ multiplex PCR, the repertoire was profiled, and TCRdb retains in-frame clones only, with some absent. The sample has about 27,000 clones; about 71% are singletons. The sample consisted of peripheral blood. This sequence was found in a man aged 60 to 69 with active or convalescent COVID-19.

The CDR3 bases are TGTGCCAGCAGCCAATGGGGAATAGGGGACACAGATACGCAGTATTTT. Protein product: CASSQWGIGDTDTQYF. The chain recombines TRBV14 with TRBJ2-3; weak D call: TRBD1 (5 bases). Germline-derived CDR1 and CDR2 are SGHDN and FVKESK. CDR3 size: 16 residues. The V gene lost 2 bases and the J gene lost 2 bases, with 14 bases spanning the gap.